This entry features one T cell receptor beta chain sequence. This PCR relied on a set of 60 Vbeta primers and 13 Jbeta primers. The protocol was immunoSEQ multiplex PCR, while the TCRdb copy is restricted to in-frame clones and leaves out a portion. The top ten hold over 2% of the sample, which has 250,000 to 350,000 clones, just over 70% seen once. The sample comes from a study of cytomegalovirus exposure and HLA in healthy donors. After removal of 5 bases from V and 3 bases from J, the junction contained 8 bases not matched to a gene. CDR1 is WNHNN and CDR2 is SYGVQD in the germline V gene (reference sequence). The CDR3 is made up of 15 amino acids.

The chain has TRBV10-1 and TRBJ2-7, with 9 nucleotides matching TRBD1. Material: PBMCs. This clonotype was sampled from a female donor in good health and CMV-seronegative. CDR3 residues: CASSQTGTGIYEQYF. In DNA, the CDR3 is TGCGCCAGCAGTCAGACCGGGACAGGGATCTACGAGCAGTACTTC.